These 24 T cell receptor beta chains came from one sample sequenced in a study of cytomegalovirus exposure and HLA in healthy donors. Primers: 60 Vbeta forward and 13 Jbeta reverse. Only in-frame clones appear in the TCRdb table, and some are missing; sequencing was by immunoSEQ multiplex PCR. The sample lists 200,000 to 250,000 clones, approximately 87% occurring once. Sequenced input: PBMCs. These receptors all come from a human donor in good health.

The V gene is TRBV2, the J gene TRBJ2-7; 9 bases are shared with TRBD2. The J segment lost 1 base and the V segment lost 4 bases, leaving 8 bases of the junction unmatched. The CDR3 contains 16 residues. Germline V lookup: CDR1 SNHLY, CDR2 FYNNEI. The CDR3 DNA is TGTGCCAGCAGTGGGTCGACACTAGCGGGTTCCTACGAGCAGTACTTC. This encodes CASSGSTLAGSYEQYF.

CDR3 region: CASSGRGMGTEAFF. CDR3 coding DNA: TGTGCCAGCAGCGGGAGGGGAATGGGCACTGAAGCTTTCTTT. The rearrangement joins TRBV9 to TRBJ1-1; weak D call: TRBD1 (5 bases). V lost 3 bases, J lost 4 bases, and 13 bases lay in between. Germline CDR1 reads SGDLS; CDR2 reads YYNGEE. CDR3 length equals 14 residues.

The chain employs TRBV11-2 and TRBJ1-1, with 10 bases that match TRBD1. Per the germline V gene, CDR1 is SGHAT and CDR2 is FQNNGV. Germline trimming cut 7 bases from V and 5 bases from J; bases unmatched to any gene: 13. This CDR3 has 16 amino acids. CDR3 loop: CASNYRQGAKRTEAFF. DNA of the CDR3: TGTGCCAGCAACTACCGACAGGGGGCGAAGAGGACTGAAGCTTTCTTT.

The rearrangement joins TRBV5-4 to TRBJ2-7; D gene ambiguous. Germline values: CDR1 SGHNT, CDR2 YYREEE (reference sequence). V was pared by 0 bases and J by 0 bases, with 7 bases between. The CDR3 contains 14 residues. The CDR3 here is CASSLGSVSYEQYF. CDR3 bases: TGTGCCAGCAGCTTGGGGTCAGTCTCCTACGAGCAGTACTTC.

This clone was seen just once. The J gene is TRBJ1-1, the V gene TRBV6-1; 8 nucleotides line up with TRBD1. CDR3 length: 13 amino acids. CDR1 and CDR2 from the germline V gene are MNHNS and SASEGT. V lost 8 bases and J lost 4; bases outside the gene matches: 6. This CDR3 reads CASRTGRGTEAFF. In nucleotides, the CDR3 is TGTGCCAGCCGGACAGGGAGGGGCACTGAAGCTTTCTTT.

The V call is TRBV4-1, the J call TRBJ2-5, with 9 nucleotides matching TRBD2. The CDR3 contains 16 residues. Germline CDR1 reads MGHRA; CDR2 reads YSYEKL. V lost 4 bases and J lost 4; bases outside the gene matches: 10. The CDR3: CASSPAPGTSTETQYF. In nucleotides, the CDR3 is TGCGCCAGCAGCCCCGCCCCCGGGACTAGCACAGAGACCCAGTACTTC.

The V call is TRBV7-2, the J call TRBJ2-1, with 8 bases that match TRBD2. The CDR3 length is 19 residues. Germline trimming cut 5 bases from V and 8 bases from J; bases unmatched to any gene: 23. Germline V gene data show CDR1 as SGHTA and CDR2 as FQGNSA. The CDR3 DNA follows: TGTGCCAGCAGCCCAACGGGGGGGCTAGCGCCTAAAGGAAAGGATGAGCAGTTCTTC. It yields the protein CASSPTGGLAPKGKDEQFF.

V usage is TRBV7-2 and J usage is TRBJ2-3; D is perhaps TRBD1 (7 bases). Germline CDR1 reads SGHTA; CDR2 reads FQGNSA. CDR3 length equals 16 residues. Trimming stripped 1 base from V and 3 bases from J, with 14 bases between. CDR3 in amino acids: CASSLVMTGRTDTQYF. The CDR3 DNA is TGTGCCAGCAGCTTAGTGATGACAGGGAGGACAGATACGCAGTATTTT.

V usage is TRBV2 and J usage is TRBJ2-6; 12 bases map to TRBD2. CDR1 is SNHLY and CDR2 is FYNNEI in the germline V gene. CDR3 length equals 18 residues. V shed 7 bases and J 0 bases; nucleotides not matched to a gene: 7. The CDR3 reads CASIQTSGRASGANVLTF. In nucleotides, the CDR3 is TGTGCCAGCATACAGACTAGCGGGAGAGCCTCTGGGGCCAACGTCCTGACTTTC.

This CDR3 reads CASTAAYEQYF. Here the CDR3 DNA reads TGTGCCAGCACCGCGGCCTACGAGCAGTACTTC. J is TRBJ2-7 and V is TRBV28; D remains unclear. Deletions cut 7 bases from V and 2 bases from J, with 6 bases between. The V gene's germline CDR1 is MDHEN and CDR2 SYDVKM. The CDR3 consists of 11 residues.

The chain is built from TRBV5-1 and TRBJ2-1, with D maybe TRBD2 (5 bases). The germline V gene has CDR1 SGHRS and CDR2 YFSETQ. V dropped 6 bases and J dropped 7 bases, with 14 bases sitting between them. This CDR3 has 13 amino acids. The CDR3 loop is CASNEGSGNEQFF. The CDR3 coding sequence is TGCGCCAGCAATGAGGGTTCGGGAAATGAGCAGTTCTTC.

The chain recombines TRBV29-1 with TRBJ1-2; a possible D gene is TRBD1 (5 bases). CDR1 SQVTM and CDR2 ANQGSEA come from the germline V gene. This CDR3 region has 14 residues. Trimming pared 4 bases from V and 5 bases from J, leaving 17 bases between. The CDR3 sequence is CSVGGGTGEYGYTF. CDR3 DNA sequence: TGCAGCGTTGGGGGGGGGACGGGGGAATATGGCTACACCTTC.

The J gene is TRBJ1-1, the V gene TRBV2, with D unresolved. Germline values: CDR1 SNHLY, CDR2 FYNNEI. The CDR3 spans 11 residues. V lost 5 bases to trimming and J lost 11 bases, with 12 bases between them. CDR3 loop: CASSFSELAFF. The CDR3 region has the DNA TGTGCCAGCAGTTTTTCTGAACTGGCTTTCTTT.

J is TRBJ1-4 and V is TRBV28; D unclear. The CDR3 has 21 residues. Germline V gene data show CDR1 as MDHEN and CDR2 as SYDVKM. V lost 6 bases to trimming and J lost 0 bases, with 29 bases between them. The CDR3 protein is CASSRLYDINRRLSTNEKLFF. In DNA, the CDR3 is TGTGCCAGCAGCCGCCTTTACGACATTAATCGGAGGCTCTCAACTAATGAAAAACTGTTTTTT.

This chain links TRBV29-1 with TRBJ2-2; 8 nucleotides line up with TRBD2. Germline V gene data show CDR1 as SQVTM and CDR2 as ANQGSEA. The CDR3 is 15 residues long. With V trimmed by 7 bases and J by 2 bases, 9 bases remained unmatched. The CDR3 spells CSAKGTSGNTGELFF. DNA of the CDR3: TGCAGCGCAAAGGGTACTAGCGGAAACACCGGGGAGCTGTTTTTT.

V gene TRBV7-3 combines with J gene TRBJ2-6, with a weak D call TRBD2 (5 bases). Per the germline V gene, CDR1 is SGHTA and CDR2 is FQGTGA. CDR3 length: 15 residues. Trimming removed 8 bases from V and 4 bases from J, with 15 bases in between. CDR3 sequence reads: CASAPGDPGANVLTF. DNA of the CDR3: TGTGCCAGCGCGCCCGGGGATCCAGGGGCCAACGTCCTGACTTTC. Full variable domain (missing parts from reference TRBV7-3 and TRBJ2-6): GAGVSQTPSNKVTEKGKYVELRCDPISGHTALYWYRQSLGQGPEFLIYFQGTGAADDSGLPNDRFFAVRPEGSVSTLKIQRTERGDSAVYLCASAPGDPGANVLTFGAGSRLTVL.

The chain links TRBV5-8 to TRBJ2-7, with 11 bases matching TRBD2. After removal of 4 bases from V and 0 bases from J, the junction contained 6 bases not matched to a gene. The CDR3 extends over 16 amino acids. Germline CDR1 and CDR2: SGHTS and YDEGEE. The CDR3 nucleotides are TGTGCCAGCAGCCCTCCGGGACTAGCGGCCTCCTACGAGCAGTACTTC. Translated: CASSPPGLAASYEQYF.

The chain is built from TRBV2 and TRBJ2-1; 10 bases align to TRBD2. Germline V gene lookup returns CDR1 SNHLY and CDR2 FYNNEI. The trim removed 0 bases at V and 5 bases at J, leaving 7 bases unmatched. The CDR3 runs to 17 residues. The CDR3 here is CASSEAGLAGDHNEQFF. The CDR3 nucleotides read TGTGCCAGCAGTGAAGCCGGGCTAGCGGGAGACCACAATGAGCAGTTCTTC.

This chain uses TRBV7-2 with TRBJ2-3, with D possibly TRBD2 on 5 matching bases. Per the germline V gene, CDR1 is SGHTA and CDR2 is FQGNSA. The CDR3 covers 14 residues. The V end lost 1 base, the J end lost 10 bases, and 15 bases lay between the germline ends. The DNA of the CDR3 is TGTGCCAGCAGCTTAGAGCTAGCTCCTTTCTCGCAGTATTTT. It is translated as CASSLELAPFSQYF. The complete variable domain, with remaining parts taken from reference TRBV7-2 and TRBJ2-3, reads GAGVSQSPSNKVTEKGKDVELRCDPISGHTALYWYRQSLGQGLEFLIYFQGNSAPDKSGLPSDRFSAERTGGSVSTLTIQRTQQEDSAVYLCASSLELAPFSQYFGPGTRLTVL.

There are a few counts of this clone. This chain uses TRBV28 with TRBJ2-2; 11 bases align to TRBD2. The J segment lost 5 bases and the V segment lost 5 bases, leaving 4 bases of the junction unmatched. The CDR3 is 15 residues long. The germline CDR1 and CDR2 sequences are MDHEN and SYDVKM. DNA of the CDR3: TGTGCCAGCAGTGTCACTAGCGGGAGTACCGGGGAGCTGTTTTTT. This encodes CASSVTSGSTGELFF.

The rearrangement links TRBV6-5 to TRBJ1-2; D uncertain. The germline V gene has CDR1 MNHEY and CDR2 SVGAGI. This CDR3 spans 12 amino acids. V was trimmed by 2 bases and J by 8 bases, leaving 9 bases between them. Here the CDR3 DNA reads TGTGCCAGCAGTTACGCCGGAGAAGGCTACACCTTC. Its translation: CASSYAGEGYTF.

This sequence joins TRBV9 and TRBJ2-1; the D is unclear. Germline V lookup: CDR1 SGDLS, CDR2 YYNGEE. V was trimmed by 1 base and J by 4 bases, leaving 3 bases between them. The CDR3 is made up of 12 amino acids. CDR3 coding DNA: TGTGCCAGCAGCGTATCTTACAATGAGCAGTTCTTC. This codes for CASSVSYNEQFF.

This chain joins TRBV5-1 and TRBJ2-5, with a tentative D call TRBD1 (5 bases). With 0 bases removed from V and 5 bases from J, the gap between germline ends came to 20 bases. Germline values: CDR1 SGHRS, CDR2 YFSETQ. The CDR3 spans 17 residues. CDR3 protein: CASSLASGHRSSETQYF. The CDR3 DNA reads TGCGCCAGCAGCTTGGCGTCCGGTCACAGGTCATCCGAGACCCAGTACTTC.

The gene calls are TRBV29-1 and TRBJ2-5, with D perhaps TRBD1 (6 bases). This CDR3 comprises 13 residues. Germline CDR1 and CDR2: SQVTM and ANQGSEA. Trimming took off 1 base at V and 4 bases at J, with 10 bases between the two ends. CDR3 sequence: CSVEGGRRETQYF. CDR3 coding DNA: TGCAGCGTTGAAGGGGGGCGTCGAGAGACCCAGTACTTC.